This T cell receptor (beta chain) was identified in a study of control samples from healthy donors and cancer patients. The assay was immunoSEQ multiplex PCR, and TCRdb's table has in-frame clones only and misses some. There are 70,000 to 80,000 clones in the sample; 84% occur only once, and around 15% lies in the top ten. V gave up 1 base and J gave up 10 bases, with 11 bases separating them. Germline CDR1 is SNHLY and CDR2 is FYNNEI. The CDR3 covers 14 residues. The sample holds a few counts of this clone. This receptor was taken from a man aged 45 to 65 in good health. Sample: blood. The genes are TRBV2 and TRBJ1-6; a weak D match, TRBD1 (5 bases). CDR3 amino acids: CASSEERGRSPLHF. The CDR3 DNA reads TGTGCCAGCAGTGAAGAAAGGGGCCGGTCACCCCTCCACTTT.